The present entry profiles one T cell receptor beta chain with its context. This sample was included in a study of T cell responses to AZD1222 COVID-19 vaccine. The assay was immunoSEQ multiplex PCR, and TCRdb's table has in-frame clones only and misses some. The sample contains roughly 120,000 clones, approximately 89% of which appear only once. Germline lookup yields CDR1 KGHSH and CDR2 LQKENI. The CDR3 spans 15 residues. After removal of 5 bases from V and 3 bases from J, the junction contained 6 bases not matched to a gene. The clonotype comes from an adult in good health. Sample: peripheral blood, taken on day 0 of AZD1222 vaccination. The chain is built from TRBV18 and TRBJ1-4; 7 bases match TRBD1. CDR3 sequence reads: CASSGNRGPNEKLFF. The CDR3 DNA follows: TGTGCCAGCTCAGGGAACAGGGGCCCTAATGAAAAACTGTTTTTT.